This T cell receptor (beta chain) was sequenced for a study of CD8 T cells in Susac syndrome. Study as a whole: There were roughly six sequenced Susac syndrome patients with active disease and under ten in remission. When blood was collected, patients with Susac syndrome were therapy-naive, were taking corticosteroids, or were receiving intravenous immunoglobulin alone. The study, taken as a whole, reports: Across the total CD8+ repertoires, around 16 Susac-specific public clones were found. The CD8+ TEMRA repertoires yielded about 5 such clones.

Note on this clonotype: The antigen remains unidentified.

RNA in amounts of roughly 0.5 to 1 ug was reverse transcribed with random hexamers. In TCRdb, the immunoSEQ multiplex PCR reads were re-called with MiXCR into one record per CDR3 protein. The sample records more than 65,000 distinct CDR3 sequences, approximately 95% being singletons. V lost 5 bases, J lost 6 bases, and 7 bases stayed unmatched. Germline-derived CDR1 and CDR2 are LNHDA and SQIVND (reference sequence). CDR3 length equals 14 residues. This sequence originates from a human donor with Susac syndrome. V is TRBV19 and J is TRBJ1-1; TRBD1 agrees at 9 bases. The sequencing sample was made of CD8+ T cells from PBMCs. The CDR3 reads CASSGTGSRAEAFF. The CDR3 DNA sequence: TGTGCCAGTAGTGGGACAGGGAGTCGCGCTGAAGCTTTCTTT.